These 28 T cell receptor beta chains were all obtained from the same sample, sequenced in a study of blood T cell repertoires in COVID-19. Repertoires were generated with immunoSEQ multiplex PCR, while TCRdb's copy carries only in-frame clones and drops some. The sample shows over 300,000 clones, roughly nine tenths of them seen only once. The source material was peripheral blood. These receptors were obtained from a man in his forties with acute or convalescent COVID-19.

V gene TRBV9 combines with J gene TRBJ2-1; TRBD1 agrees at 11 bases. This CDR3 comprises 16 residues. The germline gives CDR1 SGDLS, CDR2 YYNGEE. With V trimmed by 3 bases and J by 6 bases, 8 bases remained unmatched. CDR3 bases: TGTGCCAGCAGCGGACCCGGACAGGGGGCGGTCAATGAGCAGTTCTTC. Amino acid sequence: CASSGPGQGAVNEQFF.

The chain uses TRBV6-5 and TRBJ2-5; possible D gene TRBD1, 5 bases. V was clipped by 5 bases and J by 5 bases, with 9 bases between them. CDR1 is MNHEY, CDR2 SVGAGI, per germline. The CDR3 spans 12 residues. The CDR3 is CASSQAGETQYF. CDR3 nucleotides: TGTGCCAGCAGTCAGGCAGGGGAGACCCAGTACTTC.

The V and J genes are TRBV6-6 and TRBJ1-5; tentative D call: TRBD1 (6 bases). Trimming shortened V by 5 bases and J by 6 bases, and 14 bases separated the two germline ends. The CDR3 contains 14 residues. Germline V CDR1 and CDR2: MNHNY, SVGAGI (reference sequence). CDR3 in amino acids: CASSHRVAFQPQHF. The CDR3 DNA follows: TGTGCCAGCAGTCACAGGGTGGCGTTTCAGCCCCAGCATTTT.

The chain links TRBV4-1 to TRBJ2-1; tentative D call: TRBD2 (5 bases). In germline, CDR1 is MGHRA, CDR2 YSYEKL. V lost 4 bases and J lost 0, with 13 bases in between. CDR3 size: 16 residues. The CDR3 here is CASSPGVGSSYNEQFF. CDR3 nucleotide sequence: TGCGCCAGCAGCCCCGGTGTGGGGAGCTCCTACAATGAGCAGTTCTTC.

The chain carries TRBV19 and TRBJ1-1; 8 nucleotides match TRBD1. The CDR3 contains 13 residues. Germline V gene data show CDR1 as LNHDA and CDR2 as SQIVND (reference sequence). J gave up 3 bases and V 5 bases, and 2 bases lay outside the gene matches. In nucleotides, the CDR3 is TGTGCCAGTAGTCTGGACAGGGACACTGAAGCTTTCTTT. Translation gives CASSLDRDTEAFF.

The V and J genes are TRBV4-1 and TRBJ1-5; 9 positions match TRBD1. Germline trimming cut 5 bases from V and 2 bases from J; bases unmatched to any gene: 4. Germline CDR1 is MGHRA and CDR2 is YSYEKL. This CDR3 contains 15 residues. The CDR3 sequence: CASSARDRGNQPQHF. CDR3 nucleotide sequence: TGCGCCAGCAGCGCCCGGGACAGGGGCAATCAGCCCCAGCATTTT.

CDR3 in amino acids: CASSGGAVPNTEAFF. CDR3 DNA: TGTGCCAGCAGCGGCGGGGCGGTGCCGAACACTGAAGCTTTCTTT. The V call is TRBV5-4, the J call TRBJ1-1, with a possible D match to TRBD1 (5 bases). CDR1 is SGHNT and CDR2 is YYREEE in the germline V gene (reference sequence). The CDR3 has 15 amino acids. Trimming left V 4 bases short and J 1 base short, with 14 bases between.

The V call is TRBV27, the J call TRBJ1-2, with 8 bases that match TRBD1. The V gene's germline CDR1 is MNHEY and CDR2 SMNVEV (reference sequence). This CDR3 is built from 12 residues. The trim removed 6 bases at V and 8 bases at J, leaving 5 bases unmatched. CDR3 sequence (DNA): TGTGCCAGCAGCAAACAGGGGGTAGGCTACACCTTC. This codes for CASSKQGVGYTF.

The CDR3 sequence is CASSFGEDEKLFF. The DNA for the CDR3 is TGTGCCAGTAGTTTCGGGGAGGATGAAAAACTGTTTTTT. The chain carries TRBV19 and TRBJ1-4; D uncertain. This CDR3 contains 13 residues. Trimming shortened V by 5 bases and J by 6 bases, and 10 bases separated the two germline ends. Per germline, CDR1 LNHDA and CDR2 SQIVND (reference sequence).

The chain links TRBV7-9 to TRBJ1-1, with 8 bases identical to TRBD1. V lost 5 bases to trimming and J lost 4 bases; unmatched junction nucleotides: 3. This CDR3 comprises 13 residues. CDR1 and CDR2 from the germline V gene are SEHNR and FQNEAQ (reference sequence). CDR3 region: CASSRTGGTEAFF. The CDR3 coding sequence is TGTGCCAGCAGCCGCACAGGGGGCACTGAAGCTTTCTTT.

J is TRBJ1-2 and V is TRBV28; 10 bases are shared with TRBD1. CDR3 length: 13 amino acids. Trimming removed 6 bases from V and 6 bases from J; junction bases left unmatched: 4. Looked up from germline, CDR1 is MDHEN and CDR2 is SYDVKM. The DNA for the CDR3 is TGTGCCAGCAGCCACGACAGGGGGCATGGCTACACCTTC. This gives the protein CASSHDRGHGYTF.

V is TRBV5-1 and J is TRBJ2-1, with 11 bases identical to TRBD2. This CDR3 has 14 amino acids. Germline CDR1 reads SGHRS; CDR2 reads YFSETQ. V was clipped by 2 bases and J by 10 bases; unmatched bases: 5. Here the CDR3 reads CASSLGSGRDEQFF. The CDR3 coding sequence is TGCGCCAGCAGCTTAGGTAGCGGGAGGGACGAGCAGTTCTTC.

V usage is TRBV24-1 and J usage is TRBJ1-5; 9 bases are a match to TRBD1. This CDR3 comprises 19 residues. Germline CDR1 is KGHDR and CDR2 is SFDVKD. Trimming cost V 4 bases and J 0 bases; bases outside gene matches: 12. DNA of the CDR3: TGTGCCACCAGTGACCCCCCGGGACAGGGACCCCATAGCAATCAGCCCCAGCATTTT. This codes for CATSDPPGQGPHSNQPQHF.

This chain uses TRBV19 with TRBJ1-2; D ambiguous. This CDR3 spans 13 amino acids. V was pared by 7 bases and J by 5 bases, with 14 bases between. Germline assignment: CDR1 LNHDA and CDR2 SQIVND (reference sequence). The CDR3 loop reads CASTKGSTYGYTF. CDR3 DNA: TGTGCCAGTACTAAAGGGAGCACATATGGCTACACCTTC.

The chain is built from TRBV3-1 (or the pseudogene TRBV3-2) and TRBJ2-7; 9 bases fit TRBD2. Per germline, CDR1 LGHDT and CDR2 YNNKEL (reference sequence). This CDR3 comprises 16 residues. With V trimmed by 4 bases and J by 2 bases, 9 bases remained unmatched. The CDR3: CASSLQSSGNTYEQYF. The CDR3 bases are TGTGCCAGCAGCCTACAATCTAGCGGGAACACCTACGAGCAGTACTTC.

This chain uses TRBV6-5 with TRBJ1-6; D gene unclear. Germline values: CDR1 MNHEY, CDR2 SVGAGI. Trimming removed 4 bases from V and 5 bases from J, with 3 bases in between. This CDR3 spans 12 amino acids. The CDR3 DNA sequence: TGTGCCAGCAGTTCCAATAATTCACCCCTCCACTTT. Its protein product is CASSSNNSPLHF.

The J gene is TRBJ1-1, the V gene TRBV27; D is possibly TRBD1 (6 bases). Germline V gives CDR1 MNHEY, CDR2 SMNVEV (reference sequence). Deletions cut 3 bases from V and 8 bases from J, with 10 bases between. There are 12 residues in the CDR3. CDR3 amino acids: CASSFLQGEAFF. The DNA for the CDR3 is TGTGCCAGCAGTTTTCTACAGGGCGAAGCTTTCTTT.

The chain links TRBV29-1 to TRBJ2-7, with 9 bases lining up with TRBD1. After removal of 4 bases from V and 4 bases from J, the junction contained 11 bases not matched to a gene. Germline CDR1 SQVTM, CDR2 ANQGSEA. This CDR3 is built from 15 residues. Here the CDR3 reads CSVARGQGGRYEQYF. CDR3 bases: TGCAGCGTTGCCCGGGGACAGGGTGGTAGGTACGAGCAGTACTTC.

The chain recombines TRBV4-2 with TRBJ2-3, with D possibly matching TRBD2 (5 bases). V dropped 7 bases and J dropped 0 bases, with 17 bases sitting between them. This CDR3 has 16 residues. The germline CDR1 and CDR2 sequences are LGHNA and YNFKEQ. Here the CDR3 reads CASNPGEHSSTDTQYF. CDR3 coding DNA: TGTGCCAGCAACCCCGGGGAACACTCTAGCACAGATACGCAGTATTTT.

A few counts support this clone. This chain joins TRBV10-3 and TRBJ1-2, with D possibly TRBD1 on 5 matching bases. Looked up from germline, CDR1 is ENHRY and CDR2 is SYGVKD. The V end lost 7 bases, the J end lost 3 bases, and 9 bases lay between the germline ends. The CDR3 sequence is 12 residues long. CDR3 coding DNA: TGTGCCATCAAGGCCAGGGACTATGGCTACACCTTC. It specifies CAIKARDYGYTF.

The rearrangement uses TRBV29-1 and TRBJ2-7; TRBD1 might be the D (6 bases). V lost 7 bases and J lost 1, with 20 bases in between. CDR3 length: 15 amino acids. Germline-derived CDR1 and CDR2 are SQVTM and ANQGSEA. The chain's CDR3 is CSAYSPDRPSYEQYF. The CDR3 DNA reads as TGCAGCGCCTATTCACCCGACAGGCCATCCTACGAGCAGTACTTC.

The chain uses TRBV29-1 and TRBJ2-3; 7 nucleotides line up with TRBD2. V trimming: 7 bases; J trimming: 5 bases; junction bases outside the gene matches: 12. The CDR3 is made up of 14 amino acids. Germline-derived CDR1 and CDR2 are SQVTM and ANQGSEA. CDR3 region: CSGIWWEGQDTQYF. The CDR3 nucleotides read TGCAGCGGCATTTGGTGGGAGGGCCAAGATACGCAGTATTTT.

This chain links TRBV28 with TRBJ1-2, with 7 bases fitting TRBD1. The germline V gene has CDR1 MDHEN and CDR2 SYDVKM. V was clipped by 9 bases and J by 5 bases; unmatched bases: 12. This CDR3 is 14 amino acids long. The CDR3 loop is CASRQGEVLYGYTF. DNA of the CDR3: TGTGCCAGTAGACAGGGCGAAGTTCTATATGGCTACACCTTC.

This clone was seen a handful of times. CDR3 sequence (DNA): TGTGCCAGCCTCCCACGGTGGGGGCGAAACAATTCACCCCTCCACTTT. It yields the protein CASLPRWGRNNSPLHF. The rearrangement links TRBV28 to TRBJ1-6, with a possible D match to TRBD1 (6 bases). The CDR3 is made up of 16 amino acids. Germline V CDR1 and CDR2: MDHEN, SYDVKM. With 8 bases removed from V and 7 bases from J, the gap between germline ends came to 21 bases.

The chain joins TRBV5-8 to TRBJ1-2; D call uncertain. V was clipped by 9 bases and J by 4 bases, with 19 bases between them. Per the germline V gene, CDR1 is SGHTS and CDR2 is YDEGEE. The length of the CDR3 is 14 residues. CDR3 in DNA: TGTGCCACCCAGCTTAAGCAGGACTTCTATGGCTACACCTTC. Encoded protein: CATQLKQDFYGYTF.

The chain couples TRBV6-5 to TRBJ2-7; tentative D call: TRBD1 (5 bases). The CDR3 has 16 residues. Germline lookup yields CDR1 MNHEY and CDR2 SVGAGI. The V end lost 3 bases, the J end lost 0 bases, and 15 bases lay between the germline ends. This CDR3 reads CASSYDIRGSSYEQYF. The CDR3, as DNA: TGTGCCAGCAGTTATGATATTAGGGGCAGCTCCTACGAGCAGTACTTC.

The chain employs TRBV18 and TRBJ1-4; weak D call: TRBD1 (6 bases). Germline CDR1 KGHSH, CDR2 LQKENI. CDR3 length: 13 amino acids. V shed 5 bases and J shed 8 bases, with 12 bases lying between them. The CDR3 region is CASSWTVGEKLFF. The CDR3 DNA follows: TGTGCCAGCTCATGGACAGTAGGAGAAAAACTGTTTTTT. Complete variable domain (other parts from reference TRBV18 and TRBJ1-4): NAGVMQNPRHLVRRRGQEARLRCSPMKGHSHVYWYRQLPEEGLKFMVYLQKENIIDESGMPKERFSAEFPKEGPSILRIQQVVRGDSAAYFCASSWTVGEKLFFGSGTQLSVL.

CDR3 loop: CASSVRDRGLIEAFF. The CDR3 DNA reads TGTGCCAGCAGCGTCCGGGACAGGGGTTTAATTGAAGCTTTCTTT. This chain links TRBV9 with TRBJ1-1, with 10 positions matching TRBD1. With 2 bases clipped from V and 7 bases from J, the junction kept 8 bases outside the gene matches. The germline CDR1 and CDR2 sequences are SGDLS and YYNGEE. The CDR3 has 15 residues.